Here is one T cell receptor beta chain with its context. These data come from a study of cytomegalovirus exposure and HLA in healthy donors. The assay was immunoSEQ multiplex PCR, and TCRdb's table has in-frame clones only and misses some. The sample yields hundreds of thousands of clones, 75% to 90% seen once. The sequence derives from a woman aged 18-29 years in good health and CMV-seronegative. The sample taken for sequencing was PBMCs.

The chain's CDR3 is CASSLESWLRGNYGYTF. CDR3 DNA: TGTGCCAGCAGCTTAGAATCTTGGCTCAGGGGAAACTATGGCTACACCTTC. This rearrangement joins TRBV7-2 to TRBJ1-2; D perhaps matches TRBD1 (6 bases). V was trimmed by 1 base and J by 2 bases, leaving 17 bases between them. CDR3 length: 17 amino acids. Per germline, CDR1 SGHTA and CDR2 FQGNSA.